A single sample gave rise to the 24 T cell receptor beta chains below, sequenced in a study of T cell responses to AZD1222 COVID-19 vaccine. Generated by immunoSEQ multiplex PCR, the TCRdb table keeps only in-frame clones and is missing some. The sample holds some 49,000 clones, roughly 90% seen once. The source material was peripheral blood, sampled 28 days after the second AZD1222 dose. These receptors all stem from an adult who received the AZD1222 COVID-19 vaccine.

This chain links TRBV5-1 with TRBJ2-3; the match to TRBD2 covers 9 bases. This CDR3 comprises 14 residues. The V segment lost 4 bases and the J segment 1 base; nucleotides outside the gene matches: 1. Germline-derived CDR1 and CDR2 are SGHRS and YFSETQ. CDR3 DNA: TGCGCCAGCAGCAGGACTAGCGGCACAGATACGCAGTATTTT. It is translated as CASSRTSGTDTQYF.

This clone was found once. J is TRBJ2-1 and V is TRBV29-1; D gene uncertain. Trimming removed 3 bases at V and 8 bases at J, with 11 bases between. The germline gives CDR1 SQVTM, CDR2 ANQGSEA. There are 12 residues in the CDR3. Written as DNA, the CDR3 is TGCAGCGTTGATAGGGCAGCGTATGAGCAGTTCTTC. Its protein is CSVDRAAYEQFF.

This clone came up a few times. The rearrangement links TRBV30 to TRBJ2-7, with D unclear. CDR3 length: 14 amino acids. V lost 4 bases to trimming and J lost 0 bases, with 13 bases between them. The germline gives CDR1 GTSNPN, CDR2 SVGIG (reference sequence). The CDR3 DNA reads TGTGCCTGGAAGAGAGGTTATAGCTCCTACGAGCAGTACTTC. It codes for CAWKRGYSSYEQYF.

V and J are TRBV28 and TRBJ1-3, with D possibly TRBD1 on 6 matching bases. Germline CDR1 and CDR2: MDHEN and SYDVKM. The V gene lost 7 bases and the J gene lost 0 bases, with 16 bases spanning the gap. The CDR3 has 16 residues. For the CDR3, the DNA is TGTGCCAGCACCACTTATAGGGGGAACTCTGGAAACACCATATATTTT. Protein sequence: CASTTYRGNSGNTIYF.

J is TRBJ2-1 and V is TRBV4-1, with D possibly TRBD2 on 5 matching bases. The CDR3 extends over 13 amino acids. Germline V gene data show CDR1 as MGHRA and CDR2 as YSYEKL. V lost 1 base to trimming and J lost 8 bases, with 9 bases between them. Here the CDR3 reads CASSQAGSYEQFF. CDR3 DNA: TGCGCCAGCAGCCAAGCTGGGAGTTATGAGCAGTTCTTC.

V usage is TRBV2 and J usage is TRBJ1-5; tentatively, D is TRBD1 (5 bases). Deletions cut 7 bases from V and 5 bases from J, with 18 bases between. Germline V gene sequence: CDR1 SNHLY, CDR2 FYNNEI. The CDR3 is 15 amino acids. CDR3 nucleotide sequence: TGTGCCAGCATGGGGCAGGGAGGTTGGGATCAGCCCCAGCATTTT. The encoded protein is CASMGQGGWDQPQHF.

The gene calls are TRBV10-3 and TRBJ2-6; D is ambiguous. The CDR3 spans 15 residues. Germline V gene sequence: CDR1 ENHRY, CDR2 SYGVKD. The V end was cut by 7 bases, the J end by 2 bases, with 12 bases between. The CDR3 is CAIKIEGTGANVLTF. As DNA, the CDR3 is TGTGCCATCAAGATCGAAGGGACTGGGGCCAACGTCCTGACTTTC.

The CDR3 protein is CASRLGGGFEQYF. In DNA form, the CDR3 reads TGTGCCAGCAGATTGGGGGGGGGTTTCGAGCAGTACTTC. The J gene is TRBJ2-7, the V gene TRBV28, with TRBD2 matching 7 bases. Germline values: CDR1 MDHEN, CDR2 SYDVKM. The CDR3 sequence is 13 residues long. Trimming took 6 bases from V and 6 from J; bases not matched to a gene: 8.

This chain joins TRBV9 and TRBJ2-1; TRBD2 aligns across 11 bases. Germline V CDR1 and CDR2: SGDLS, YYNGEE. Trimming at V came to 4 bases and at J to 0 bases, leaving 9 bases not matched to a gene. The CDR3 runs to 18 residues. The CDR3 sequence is CASSTGTSGGNSYNEQFF. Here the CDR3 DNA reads TGTGCCAGCAGCACTGGGACTAGCGGTGGAAACTCCTACAATGAGCAGTTCTTC. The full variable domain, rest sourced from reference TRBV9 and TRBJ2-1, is DSGVTQTPKHLITATGQRVTLRCSPRSGDLSVYWYQQSLDQGLQFLIQYYNGEERAKGNILERFSAQQFPDLHSELNLSSLELGDSALYFCASSTGTSGGNSYNEQFFGPGTRLTVL.

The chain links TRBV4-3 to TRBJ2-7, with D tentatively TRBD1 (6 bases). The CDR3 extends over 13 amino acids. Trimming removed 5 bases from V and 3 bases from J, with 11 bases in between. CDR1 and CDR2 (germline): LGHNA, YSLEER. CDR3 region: CASSDRTGYEQYF. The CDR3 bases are TGCGCCAGCAGCGACAGGACGGGCTACGAGCAGTACTTC.

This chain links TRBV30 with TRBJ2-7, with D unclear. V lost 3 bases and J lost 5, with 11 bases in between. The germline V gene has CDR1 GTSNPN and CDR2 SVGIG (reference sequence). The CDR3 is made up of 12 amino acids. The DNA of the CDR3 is TGTGCCTGGAGCCTTACCCGGGACGAGCAGTACTTC. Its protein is CAWSLTRDEQYF.

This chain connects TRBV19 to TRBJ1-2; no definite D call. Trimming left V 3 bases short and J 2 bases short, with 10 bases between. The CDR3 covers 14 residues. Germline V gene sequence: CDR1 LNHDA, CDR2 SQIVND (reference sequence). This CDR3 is CASSIGRLNYGYTF. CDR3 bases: TGTGCCAGTAGTATCGGCAGACTAAACTATGGCTACACCTTC.

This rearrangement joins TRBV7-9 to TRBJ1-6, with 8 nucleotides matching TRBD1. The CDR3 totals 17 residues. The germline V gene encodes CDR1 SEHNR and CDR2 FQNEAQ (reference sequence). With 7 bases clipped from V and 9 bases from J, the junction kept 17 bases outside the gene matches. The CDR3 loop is CASTPLLRGQEVSPLHF. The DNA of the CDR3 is TGTGCCAGCACGCCTTTACTTAGGGGACAGGAGGTTTCACCCCTCCACTTT.

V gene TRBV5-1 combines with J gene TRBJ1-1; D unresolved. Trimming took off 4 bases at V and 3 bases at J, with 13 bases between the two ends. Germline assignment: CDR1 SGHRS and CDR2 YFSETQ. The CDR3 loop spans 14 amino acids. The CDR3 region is CASSIGVRDTEAFF. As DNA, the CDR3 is TGCGCCAGCAGCATAGGAGTGAGGGACACTGAAGCTTTCTTT.

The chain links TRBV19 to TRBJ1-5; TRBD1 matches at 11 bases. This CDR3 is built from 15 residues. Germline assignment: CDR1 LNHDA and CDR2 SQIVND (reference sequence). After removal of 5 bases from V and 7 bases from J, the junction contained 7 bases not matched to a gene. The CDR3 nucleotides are TGTGCCAGTAGTCCGCGGACAGGGGGCGCGCAGCCCCAGCATTTT. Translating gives CASSPRTGGAQPQHF.

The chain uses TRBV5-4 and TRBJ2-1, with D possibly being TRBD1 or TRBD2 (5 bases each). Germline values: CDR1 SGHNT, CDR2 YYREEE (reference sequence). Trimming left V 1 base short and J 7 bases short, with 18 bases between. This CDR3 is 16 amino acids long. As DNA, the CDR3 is TGTGCCAGCAGCTTGATTTGGGGACGGGCTCCGAATGAGCAGTTCTTC. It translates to CASSLIWGRAPNEQFF.

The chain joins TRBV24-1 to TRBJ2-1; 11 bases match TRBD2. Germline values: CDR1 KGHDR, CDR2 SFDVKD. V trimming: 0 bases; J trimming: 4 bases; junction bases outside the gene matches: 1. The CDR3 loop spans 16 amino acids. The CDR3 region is CATSDLGTSGYNEQFF. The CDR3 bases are TGTGCCACCAGTGATTTGGGGACTAGCGGTTACAATGAGCAGTTCTTC.

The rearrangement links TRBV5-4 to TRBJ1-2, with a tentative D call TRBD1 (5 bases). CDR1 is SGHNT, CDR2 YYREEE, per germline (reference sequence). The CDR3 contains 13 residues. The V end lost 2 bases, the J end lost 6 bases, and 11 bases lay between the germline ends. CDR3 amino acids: CASSFRVGDGYTF. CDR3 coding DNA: TGTGCCAGCAGCTTCCGAGTAGGGGATGGCTACACCTTC.

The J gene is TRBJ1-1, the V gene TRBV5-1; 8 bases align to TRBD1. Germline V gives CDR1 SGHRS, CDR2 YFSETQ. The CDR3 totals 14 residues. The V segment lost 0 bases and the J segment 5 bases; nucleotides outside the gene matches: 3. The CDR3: CASSLGTGWTEAFF. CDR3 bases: TGCGCCAGCAGCTTGGGGACAGGGTGGACTGAAGCTTTCTTT.

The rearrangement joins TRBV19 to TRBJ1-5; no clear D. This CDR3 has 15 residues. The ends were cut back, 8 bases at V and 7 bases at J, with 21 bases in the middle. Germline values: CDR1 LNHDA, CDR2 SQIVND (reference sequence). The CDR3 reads CASSSTRGLRQPQHF. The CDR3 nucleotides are TGTGCCAGTTCGTCAACACGGGGTTTGAGACAGCCCCAGCATTTT.

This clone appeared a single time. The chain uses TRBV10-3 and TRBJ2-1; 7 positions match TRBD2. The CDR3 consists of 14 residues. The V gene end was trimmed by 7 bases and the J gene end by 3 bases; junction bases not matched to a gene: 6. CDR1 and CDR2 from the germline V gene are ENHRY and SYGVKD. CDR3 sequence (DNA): TGTGCCATCAACGGCGGGAGTAGCTACAATGAGCAGTTCTTC. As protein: CAINGGSSYNEQFF.

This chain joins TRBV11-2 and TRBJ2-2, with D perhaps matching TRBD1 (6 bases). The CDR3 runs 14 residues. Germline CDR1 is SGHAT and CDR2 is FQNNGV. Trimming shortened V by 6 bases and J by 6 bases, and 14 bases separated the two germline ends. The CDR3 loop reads CASRYTTGSGELFF. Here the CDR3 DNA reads TGTGCCAGCAGATATACTACAGGGTCCGGGGAGCTGTTTTTT.

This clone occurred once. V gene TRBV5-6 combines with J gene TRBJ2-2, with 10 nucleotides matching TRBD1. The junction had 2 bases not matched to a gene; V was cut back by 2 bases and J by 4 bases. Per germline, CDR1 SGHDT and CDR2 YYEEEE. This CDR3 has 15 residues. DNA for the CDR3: TGTGCCAGCAGCTTTGACAGGGGGCGCACCGGGGAGCTGTTTTTT. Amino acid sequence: CASSFDRGRTGELFF.

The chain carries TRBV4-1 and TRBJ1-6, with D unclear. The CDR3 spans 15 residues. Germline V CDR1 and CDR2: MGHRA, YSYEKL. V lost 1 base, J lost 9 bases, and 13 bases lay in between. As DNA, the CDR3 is TGCGCCAGCAGCCAAGTTGGAACATATTCTTCACCCCTCCACTTT. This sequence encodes CASSQVGTYSSPLHF.